The clone carrying this TCR beta chain was counted ten times or more. The target antigen is unknown. These data originate in a study of T cell repertoires in cytomegalovirus infection. Study-level background: Public TCR beta signatures indicated both CMV infection and matching HLA type. Overall study findings and caveats: The ex vivo response was dominated by HLA-C-restricted CMV-specific TCR beta clonotypes.

Trimming shortened V by 0 bases and J by 2 bases, and 11 bases separated the two germline ends. The CDR3 has 15 residues. Germline V lookup: CDR1 SGHTA, CDR2 FQGNSA. TCRdb passed the reads through MiXCR, listing each CDR3 protein once. The data show around 440,000 distinct CDR3 sequences, approximately 10% seen once. The clonotype comes from a human donor in good health (CMV status not recorded). Some clones in this sample may be carry-over from other donors' samples. Sequencing input: PBMCs. This rearrangement joins TRBV7-2 to TRBJ2-7; the D call may be TRBD1 or TRBD2 (5 bases each). As DNA, the CDR3 is TGTGCCAGCAGCTTAGCTCGAGTGGGGGCCTACGAGCAGTACTTC. Translating it yields CASSLARVGAYEQYF.